A single sample is the source of the 21 T cell receptor beta chains below, sequenced in a study of blood T cell repertoires in COVID-19. Libraries were prepared by immunoSEQ multiplex PCR; TCRdb keeps only in-frame clonotypes and omits some of them. Counted here are some 210,000 clones, around four fifths occurring once; the ten biggest clones make up 2.5% to 3.5%. Sequenced: peripheral blood. These receptors were collected from a man aged 45-65 years with active or convalescent COVID-19.

This clone has only a few counts. This rearrangement joins TRBV25-1 to TRBJ1-2, with 12 bases fitting TRBD1. The germline V gene encodes CDR1 MGHDK and CDR2 SYGVNS. Unmatched junction bases numbered 12, after V lost 6 bases and J lost 4 bases. The CDR3 totals 17 residues. Here the CDR3 DNA reads TGTGCCAGCAGAGGCTCCCCGGGACAGGGGGCGGGCTATGGCTACACCTTC. It translates to CASRGSPGQGAGYGYTF.

CDR3 nucleotides: TGTGCCAGCAGCTCCCCCGGACAGAGCTCCTACAATGAGCAGTTCTTC. It translates to CASSSPGQSSYNEQFF. The chain combines TRBV7-2 with TRBJ2-1; D might be TRBD1 (6 bases). Germline V gives CDR1 SGHTA, CDR2 FQGNSA. The CDR3 totals 16 residues. V lost 4 bases and J 0 bases, leaving 13 bases between the germline ends. The whole variable domain, filled in from reference TRBV7-2 and TRBJ2-1, reads GAGVSQSPSNKVTEKGKDVELRCDPISGHTALYWYRQSLGQGLEFLIYFQGNSAPDKSGLPSDRFSAERTGGSVSTLTIQRTQQEDSAVYLCASSSPGQSSYNEQFFGPGTRLTVL.

The chain combines TRBV2 with TRBJ1-2, with no clear D. The V gene lost 0 bases and the J gene lost 4 bases, with 9 bases spanning the gap. The CDR3 is 14 residues long. From germline, CDR1 is SNHLY and CDR2 FYNNEI. This CDR3 reads CASSEAEDGYGYTF. DNA of the CDR3: TGTGCCAGCAGTGAAGCGGAGGACGGCTATGGCTACACCTTC.

V gene TRBV7-3 combines with J gene TRBJ2-3; D is unresolved. Germline V gene lookup returns CDR1 SGHTA and CDR2 FQGTGA. V lost 2 bases and J 6 bases, leaving 6 bases between the germline ends. The CDR3 is 12 residues long. The CDR3 reads CASSLLGDTQYF. DNA for the CDR3: TGTGCCAGCAGCTTACTTGGCGATACGCAGTATTTT. The full variable domain, with the rest looked up from reference TRBV7-3 and TRBJ2-3, is GAGVSQTPSNKVTEKGKYVELRCDPISGHTALYWYRQSLGQGPEFLIYFQGTGAADDSGLPNDRFFAVRPEGSVSTLKIQRTERGDSAVYLCASSLLGDTQYFGPGTRLTVL.

J is TRBJ2-1 and V is TRBV19, with D possibly TRBD2 on 7 matching bases. Germline values: CDR1 LNHDA, CDR2 SQIVND (reference sequence). The CDR3 covers 16 residues. The V gene lost 2 bases and the J gene lost 9 bases, with 20 bases spanning the gap. For the CDR3, the DNA is TGTGCCAGTAGTATACTAGGTGGGGGGGCGGAGATTGAGCAGTTCTTC. Protein product: CASSILGGGAEIEQFF.

The rearrangement joins TRBV10-1 to TRBJ1-5, with D possibly TRBD1 on 6 matching bases. V lost 2 bases to trimming and J lost 6 bases, with 8 bases between them. The CDR3 totals 13 residues. The V gene's germline CDR1 is WNHNN and CDR2 SYGVQD (reference sequence). The CDR3 region has the DNA TGCGCCAGCAGTGAGAGGACAGTTCAGCCCCAGCATTTT. This translates into CASSERTVQPQHF.

Only a few counts were recorded for this clone. V gene TRBV5-1 combines with J gene TRBJ2-1; weak D call: TRBD2 (5 bases). Per germline, CDR1 SGHRS and CDR2 YFSETQ. Between the trimmed V and J ends, which lost 1 base and 7 bases, there was a span of 12 bases. The CDR3 consists of 14 residues. The CDR3 protein is CASSLHGVINEQFF. The DNA of the CDR3 is TGCGCCAGCAGCTTGCACGGGGTGATAAATGAGCAGTTCTTC.

As DNA, the CDR3 is TGTGCCAGCAGGCGACAGGGAGCGGGAGGCCTGGGGGGCGATGAGCAGTTCTTC. This sequence encodes CASRRQGAGGLGGDEQFF. The chain joins TRBV6-6 to TRBJ2-1, with TRBD2 matching over 9 bases. CDR1 MNHNY and CDR2 SVGAGI come from the germline V gene (reference sequence). This CDR3 has 18 amino acids. V was pared by 6 bases and J by 8 bases, with 20 bases of the junction left unmatched.

V is TRBV4-3 and J is TRBJ2-3, with D unclear. This CDR3 contains 16 residues. With 0 bases removed from V and 1 base from J, the gap between germline ends came to 11 bases. Germline CDR1 LGHNA, CDR2 YSLEER. The CDR3 region has the DNA TGCGCCAGCAGCCAAGAATGGGTCGGAGGCACAGATACGCAGTATTTT. It specifies CASSQEWVGGTDTQYF.

V usage is TRBV7-3 and J usage is TRBJ2-7, with D maybe TRBD2 (6 bases). Trimming removed 4 bases at V and 2 bases at J, with 18 bases between. CDR1 is SGHTA, CDR2 FQGTGA, per germline. The CDR3 covers 16 residues. CDR3 amino acids: CASSSPLHRETYEQYF. The CDR3, as DNA: TGTGCCAGCAGCTCACCCCTTCACCGGGAGACCTACGAGCAGTACTTC.

The chain uses TRBV5-3 and TRBJ2-7, with 12 bases fitting TRBD2. TRBV5-3 is recorded as an ORF, its role being uncertain. V was pared by 4 bases and J by 2 bases, with 7 bases of the junction left unmatched. The CDR3 has 16 residues. This CDR3 reads CARSRTSGTTAYEQYF. The CDR3 coding sequence is TGTGCCAGAAGCAGGACTAGCGGGACTACTGCCTACGAGCAGTACTTC.

The rearrangement links TRBV6-5 to TRBJ2-5; 7 bases fit TRBD2. The CDR3 sequence is 13 residues long. V lost 8 bases and J lost 5; bases outside the gene matches: 8. From germline, CDR1 is MNHEY and CDR2 SVGAGI. The chain's CDR3 is CASGRGSGETQYF. CDR3 DNA sequence: TGTGCCAGCGGGAGGGGCTCGGGGGAGACCCAGTACTTC.

This chain joins TRBV4-1 and TRBJ1-1; D gene ambiguous. There are 15 residues in the CDR3. Germline CDR1 reads MGHRA; CDR2 reads YSYEKL. V was pared by 1 base and J by 2 bases, with 11 bases between. The CDR3, as DNA: TGCGCCAGCAGCCAAGGCTTGGGCAGAAACACTGAAGCTTTCTTT. It specifies CASSQGLGRNTEAFF.

This clone was counted only a few times. J is TRBJ1-4 and V is TRBV18; maybe TRBD1 (5 bases). Trimming stripped 1 base from V and 8 bases from J, with 11 bases between. Germline V gene sequence: CDR1 KGHSH, CDR2 LQKENI. This CDR3 comprises 14 residues. As DNA, the CDR3 is TGTGCCAGCTCACCACAGGGGATCGGGGAAAAACTGTTTTTT. It is translated as CASSPQGIGEKLFF.

The gene calls are TRBV19 and TRBJ2-2, with D possibly being TRBD1 (7 bases). The ends were cut back, 6 bases at V and 2 bases at J, with 13 bases in the middle. The CDR3 loop spans 15 amino acids. From germline, CDR1 is LNHDA and CDR2 SQIVND (reference sequence). The CDR3 loop reads CASRTEGANTGELFF. CDR3 coding DNA: TGTGCCAGTAGAACGGAGGGGGCCAACACCGGGGAGCTGTTTTTT.

The V call is TRBV2, the J call TRBJ1-1, with TRBD1 matching over 8 bases. The germline gives CDR1 SNHLY, CDR2 FYNNEI. The CDR3 extends over 14 amino acids. V lost 6 bases and J lost 2; bases outside the gene matches: 5. CDR3 in DNA: TGTGCCAGCAGAAAGACAGGGGCTAACACTGAAGCTTTCTTT. Its protein product is CASRKTGANTEAFF. Full variable domain (missing parts from reference TRBV2 and TRBJ1-1): EPEVTQTPSHQVTQMGQEVILRCVPISNHLYFYWYRQILGQKVEFLVSFYNNEISEKSEIFDDQFSVERPDGSNFTLKIRSTKLEDSAMYFCASRKTGANTEAFFGQGTRLTVV.

The chain joins TRBV6-5 to TRBJ1-1; D might be TRBD1 (5 bases). This CDR3 spans 11 amino acids. Trimming pared 6 bases from V and 8 bases from J, leaving 10 bases between. The germline gives CDR1 MNHEY, CDR2 SVGAGI. In nucleotides, the CDR3 is TGTGCCAGCAGAAAACAGGAAGAAGCTTTCTTT. It translates to CASRKQEEAFF.

The rearrangement joins TRBV10-3 to TRBJ2-7; 8 bases are a match to TRBD2. The CDR3 runs to 15 residues. V shed 4 bases and J 0 bases; nucleotides not matched to a gene: 5. The germline V gene has CDR1 ENHRY and CDR2 SYGVKD. The CDR3 protein is CAISVTSGGSYEQYF. The CDR3 DNA sequence: TGTGCCATCAGTGTTACAAGCGGGGGCTCCTACGAGCAGTACTTC.

The gene calls are TRBV12-3 or TRBV12-4 and TRBJ1-2; 9 positions match TRBD1. The length of the CDR3 is 13 residues. Unmatched junction bases numbered 7, after V lost 6 bases and J lost 8 bases. CDR3 coding DNA: TGTGCCAGCAGAGAGGGACAGGGTGACGGCTACACCTTC. Translated: CASREGQGDGYTF.

Comments on this clone: The germline gene is not matched at one end of the junction; a read error may be the cause. The V call is TRBV7-7, the J call TRBJ2-5; perhaps TRBD2 as D (6 bases). The CDR3 covers 18 residues. CDR1 and CDR2 from the germline V gene are SSHAT and FNYEAQ (reference sequence). CDR3 amino acids: CASSLAFGGPVGRETQYF. The CDR3 DNA reads as TGTGCTAGCAGCTTAGCATTCGGGGGACCAGTTGGGAGGGAGACCCAGTACTTC.

The chain carries TRBV13 and TRBJ1-6; 8 bases map to TRBD1. This CDR3 is 13 amino acids long. Germline V gene sequence: CDR1 PRHDT, CDR2 FYEKMQ (reference sequence). With V trimmed by 7 bases and J by 9 bases, 5 bases remained unmatched. This CDR3 is CASKRQGRSPLHF. DNA for the CDR3: TGTGCCAGCAAGCGACAGGGGCGTTCACCCCTCCACTTT.